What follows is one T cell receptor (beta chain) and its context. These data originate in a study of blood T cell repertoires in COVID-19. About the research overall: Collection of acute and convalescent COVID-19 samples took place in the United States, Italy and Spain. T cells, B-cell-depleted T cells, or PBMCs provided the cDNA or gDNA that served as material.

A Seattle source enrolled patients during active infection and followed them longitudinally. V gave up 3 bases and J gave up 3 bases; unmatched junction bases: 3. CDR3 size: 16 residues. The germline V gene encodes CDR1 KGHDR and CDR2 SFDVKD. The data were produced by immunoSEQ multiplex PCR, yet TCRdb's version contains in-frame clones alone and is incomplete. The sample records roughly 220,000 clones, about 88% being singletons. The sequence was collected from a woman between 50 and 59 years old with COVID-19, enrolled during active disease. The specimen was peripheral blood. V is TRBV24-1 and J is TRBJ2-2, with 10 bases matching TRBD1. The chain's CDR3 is CATSDPGTGDTGELFF. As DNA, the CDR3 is TGTGCCACCAGTGATCCCGGGACAGGGGACACCGGGGAGCTGTTTTTT.